This TCR beta chain was sequenced in a study of blood T cell repertoires in COVID-19. The wider study: Some COVID-19 samples were acute and others convalescent; all came from the United States, Italy and Spain. The cDNA or gDNA used as material had been derived from T cells, B-cell-depleted T cells, or PBMCs.

The V and J ends lost 2 bases and 7 bases respectively, with 5 bases between them. This CDR3 has 11 amino acids. CDR1 SGHTA and CDR2 FQGNSA come from the germline V gene. How the authors handled the data: Reference gene primer amplification in the assay estimated nucleated cell counts. Clones were read by immunoSEQ multiplex PCR, and TCRdb kept only the in-frame ones, dropping some. The V and J calls and clone size come from that table; D and trimming were worked out from the DNA. This table has under 45,000 clones, around 87% appearing once. This chain links TRBV7-2 with TRBJ1-1; the D is unclear. The sequenced sample consisted of peripheral blood. This clonotype was sampled from a woman of 80 years or more in a cohort sampled during active or convalescent COVID-19. Written as DNA, the CDR3 is TGTGCCAGCAGCTTATTTAGTGAAGCTTTCTTT. It yields the protein CASSLFSEAFF. Filled out from reference TRBV7-2 and TRBJ1-1, the complete variable domain reads GAGVSQSPSNKVTEKGKDVELRCDPISGHTALYWYRQSLGQGLEFLIYFQGNSAPDKSGLPSDRFSAERTGGSVSTLTIQRTQQEDSAVYLCASSLFSEAFFGQGTRLTVV.